A single sample is the source of the 16 T cell receptor beta chains below, sequenced in a study of immune characteristics of hereditary and idiopathic chronic pancreatitis. The pancreas tissue came from patients undergoing total pancreatectomy with islet autotransplantation. Method: immunoSEQ multiplex PCR; TCRdb's copy keeps in-frame clones and lacks some. The sample contains over 12,000 clones, over 70% of which appear only once. Material for sequencing was pancreas tissue with hereditary chronic pancreatitis. The origin of the receptors is a human donor with chronic pancreatitis.

The chain joins TRBV12-5 to TRBJ2-3, with D tentatively TRBD1 or TRBD2 (5 bases each). The V and J ends lost 7 bases and 4 bases respectively, with 6 bases between them. CDR1 LGHNT and CDR2 FRNRAP come from the germline V gene. This CDR3 spans 11 amino acids. The CDR3 sequence: CASEGPDTQYF. The CDR3 region has the DNA TGTGCTAGTGAGGGACCAGATACGCAGTATTTT.

Of note for this clone: Additional DNA sequences in this sample encode the identical CDR3. This chain links TRBV2 with TRBJ2-7; D might be TRBD1 (5 bases). Germline CDR1 reads SNHLY; CDR2 reads FYNNEI. The CDR3 covers 11 residues. Trimming removed 6 bases at V and 3 bases at J, with 6 bases between. The CDR3 DNA is TGTGCCAGCAGAGGACACTACGAGCAGTACTTC. Translating it yields CASRGHYEQYF.

This clone was recorded only once. The V gene is TRBV28, the J gene TRBJ1-5; no firm D call. This CDR3 has 13 residues. Per germline, CDR1 MDHEN and CDR2 SYDVKM. Trimming removed 10 bases from V and 0 bases from J, with 10 bases in between. The CDR3 reads CAISRDSNQPQHF. Written as DNA, the CDR3 is TGTGCCATATCTAGGGATAGCAATCAGCCCCAGCATTTT.

The genes are TRBV6-4 and TRBJ2-2, with D unclear. Per germline, CDR1 MRHNA and CDR2 SNTAGT. The CDR3 loop spans 16 amino acids. Trimming pared 0 bases from V and 2 bases from J, leaving 10 bases between. The CDR3 coding sequence is TGTGCCAGCAGTGACTCCGAGAGGAGCAACACCGGGGAGCTGTTTTTT. Translated, it gives CASSDSERSNTGELFF.

This clone was seen more than once but under ten times. The V and J genes are TRBV5-1 and TRBJ2-5; 9 nucleotides line up with TRBD1. The germline V gene encodes CDR1 SGHRS and CDR2 YFSETQ. Trimming removed 4 bases from V and 2 bases from J; junction bases left unmatched: 3. The length of the CDR3 is 14 residues. The CDR3 sequence is CASSIGQGQETQYF. Written as DNA, the CDR3 is TGCGCCAGCAGCATCGGACAGGGGCAAGAGACCCAGTACTTC.

The V gene is TRBV5-4, the J gene TRBJ2-7; TRBD2 agrees at 8 bases. The CDR3 covers 16 residues. Per germline, CDR1 SGHNT and CDR2 YYREEE (reference sequence). The V gene end was trimmed by 2 bases and the J gene end by 7 bases; junction bases not matched to a gene: 14. The CDR3 region is CASSFEAGTRAREQYF. CDR3 DNA sequence: TGTGCCAGCAGCTTTGAAGCCGGGACTAGAGCTAGGGAGCAGTACTTC.

This clone was observed a few times. J is TRBJ2-3 and V is TRBV7-9; D is unclear. Trimming pared 1 base from V and 2 bases from J, leaving 10 bases between. Looked up from germline, CDR1 is SEHNR and CDR2 is FQNEAQ (reference sequence). This CDR3 has 15 amino acids. The CDR3 reads CASSLGVQDTDTQYF. The CDR3 coding sequence is TGTGCCAGCAGCTTAGGGGTGCAGGACACAGATACGCAGTATTTT. The full variable domain, with the rest looked up from reference TRBV7-9 and TRBJ2-3, is DTGVSQNPRHKITKRGQNVTFRCDPISEHNRLYWYRQTLGQGPEFLTYFQNEAQLEKSRLLSDRFSAERPKGSFSTLEIQRTEQGDSAMYLCASSLGVQDTDTQYFGPGTRLTVL.

The V call is TRBV18, the J call TRBJ2-3; D assignment may be TRBD1 or TRBD2 (6 bases each). V lost 3 bases to trimming and J lost 1 base, with 8 bases between them. Germline CDR1 and CDR2: KGHSH and LQKENI. The CDR3 has 14 amino acids. The CDR3 DNA reads TGTGCCAGCTCACCTGGGGGGCGCACAGATACGCAGTATTTT. It is translated as CASSPGGRTDTQYF.

The genes are TRBV12-3 or TRBV12-4 and TRBJ2-7; no clear D. The V gene lost 2 bases and the J gene lost 0 bases, with 5 bases spanning the gap. CDR3 length: 13 residues. The CDR3 sequence: CASSLSTSYEQYF. CDR3 coding DNA: TGTGCCAGCAGTTTAAGTACCTCCTACGAGCAGTACTTC.

The chain links TRBV6-5 to TRBJ2-6; D remains ambiguous. Deletions cut 7 bases from V and 15 bases from J, with 25 bases between. The germline V gene has CDR1 MNHEY and CDR2 SVGAGI. This CDR3 region has 15 residues. This CDR3 reads CASTKTLEVLPGLTF. The CDR3 DNA reads as TGTGCCAGCACTAAGACTTTAGAGGTTCTGCCAGGCCTGACTTTC.

The V and J genes are TRBV6-5 and TRBJ2-7; D call uncertain. The V end lost 0 bases, the J end lost 1 base, and 10 bases lay between the germline ends. Germline values: CDR1 MNHEY, CDR2 SVGAGI. The CDR3 sequence is 15 residues long. The CDR3 DNA reads TGTGCCAGCAGTTACTCGGCCAGGAGTTCCTACGAGCAGTACTTC. Amino acid sequence: CASSYSARSSYEQYF.

The sample holds one count of this clone. The chain is built from TRBV11-3 and TRBJ2-1; 11 bases fit TRBD2. Looked up from germline, CDR1 is SGHNT and CDR2 is YENEEA. The J segment lost 6 bases and the V segment lost 4 bases, leaving 8 bases of the junction unmatched. This CDR3 spans 16 amino acids. The CDR3 DNA reads as TGTGCCAGCAGCTCCCGAACTAGCGGGAGCCGCAATGAGCAGTTCTTC. Protein product: CASSSRTSGSRNEQFF.

The chain links TRBV29-1 to TRBJ2-3; D not resolved. The CDR3 covers 14 residues. Germline V gives CDR1 SQVTM, CDR2 ANQGSEA. With 0 bases removed from V and 3 bases from J, the gap between germline ends came to 10 bases. The DNA of the CDR3 is TGCAGCGTTGAAGATCAAACAGCTACAGATACGCAGTATTTT. Translated: CSVEDQTATDTQYF.

The chain links TRBV19 to TRBJ1-2, with a weak D call TRBD1 (5 bases). V was shortened by 3 bases and J by 4 bases, with 12 bases between the two germline ends. The V gene's germline CDR1 is LNHDA and CDR2 SQIVND (reference sequence). The CDR3 is made up of 14 amino acids. The CDR3 nucleotides read TGTGCCAGTAGTATCGAGTGGGGGAGCTATGGCTACACCTTC. This codes for CASSIEWGSYGYTF.

V and J are TRBV28 and TRBJ2-2; no reliable D call. The germline V gene has CDR1 MDHEN and CDR2 SYDVKM. V lost 1 base and J 5 bases, leaving 5 bases between the germline ends. CDR3 length: 13 amino acids. Written as DNA, the CDR3 is TGTGCCAGCAGTTTATCCCAAACCGGGGAGCTGTTTTTT. Its protein product is CASSLSQTGELFF.

The genes are TRBV5-1 and TRBJ2-1, with 13 bases matching TRBD2. V lost 0 bases, J lost 8 bases, and 5 bases stayed unmatched. CDR1 is SGHRS, CDR2 YFSETQ, per germline. This CDR3 comprises 16 residues. Here the CDR3 reads CASSLVGTSGIDEQFF. In DNA, the CDR3 is TGCGCCAGCAGCTTGGTTGGGACTAGCGGGATCGATGAGCAGTTCTTC.